The 5 T cell receptor beta chains given below trace back to one sample, sequenced in a study of breast tumors, draining lymph nodes, adjacent tissues. Axillary draining lymph nodes of breast cancer patients supplied the node samples. TCRdb used MiXCR to reprocess the multiplex PCR reads, holding one entry per CDR3 protein. The sample records around 130,000 distinct CDR3 sequences, about 20% being singletons. Material for sequencing was axillary lymph node tissue. All receptors come from a female donor with breast cancer. Some clones in this sample may be carry-over from other donors' samples.

This clonotype was observed many times. This chain connects TRBV27 to TRBJ2-7; the match to TRBD1 covers 8 bases. The germline gives CDR1 MNHEY, CDR2 SMNVEV (reference sequence). CDR3 length: 15 residues. Trimming removed 4 bases from V and 5 bases from J; junction bases left unmatched: 10. CDR3 sequence (DNA): TGTGCCAGCAGTTCGATCCAGGGGGCGCAGCACGAGCAGTACTTC. This codes for CASSSIQGAQHEQYF.

This clonotype has ten or more counts. The chain joins TRBV9 to TRBJ2-1; 7 nucleotides line up with TRBD2. This CDR3 is 17 amino acids long. After removal of 0 bases from V and 3 bases from J, the junction contained 9 bases not matched to a gene. Germline V gene data show CDR1 as SGDLS and CDR2 as YYNGEE. CDR3: CASSVAGRAGFYNEQFF. The DNA for the CDR3 is TGTGCCAGCAGCGTAGCTGGGAGGGCAGGGTTCTACAATGAGCAGTTCTTC.

For this clonotype: Possible read error: a much larger clone is one base away. Lacking the conserved final phenylalanine or tryptophan, this CDR3 likely reflects a read error. J is TRBJ2-7 and V is TRBV30; D is uncertain. The V gene's germline CDR1 is GTSNPN and CDR2 SVGIG (reference sequence). Trimming removed 6 bases at V and 0 bases at J, with 6 bases between. The CDR3 covers 11 residues. The CDR3 nucleotides are TGTGCCTGCTCCTCCTCCTACGAGCAGTACCTC. This codes for CACSSSYEQYL.

Concerning this clonotype itself: Being one base from a much bigger clone, this may be a read error. This sequence joins TRBV11-2 and TRBJ2-1; no clear D gene. The CDR3 contains 12 residues. Per the germline V gene, CDR1 is SGHAT and CDR2 is FQNNGV. CDR3: CAGSSPYNEQFF. CDR3 nucleotides: TGTGCCGGCAGCTCCCCATACAATGAGCAGTTCTTC.

Details on this clonotype: A much larger clone differs by one base, so this may be a read error. This chain joins TRBV30 and TRBJ2-7, with a possible D match to TRBD2 (5 bases). CDR1 and CDR2 from the germline V gene are GTSNPN and SVGIG (reference sequence). The CDR3 consists of 12 residues. CDR3: CAWGGGVYEQCF. The CDR3 DNA is TGTGCCTGGGGAGGTGGGGTCTACGAGCAGTGCTTC. Supplemented by reference TRBV30 and TRBJ2-7, the full variable domain reads SQTIHQWPATLVQPVGSPLSLECTVEGTSNPNLYWYRQAAGRGLQLLFYSVGIGQISSEVPQNLSASRPQDRQFILSSKKLLLSDSGFYLCAWGGGVYEQCFGPGTRLTVT.